The 5 T cell receptor beta chains presented below share a single source sample, sequenced in a study of shared clonotypes between healthy human individuals. Assay: immunoSEQ multiplex PCR; the TCRdb copy retains only in-frame clones and omits some. This sample has about 480,000 clones, with 79% found just once. Material for sequencing was PBMCs. The receptors derive from a woman between 35 and 50 years old in good health. Some clones in this sample may be carry-over from other donors' samples.

The J gene is TRBJ2-5, the V gene TRBV2; a possible D gene is TRBD2 (5 bases). This CDR3 region has 15 residues. The V gene's germline CDR1 is SNHLY and CDR2 FYNNEI. V was shortened by 1 base and J by 2 bases, with 11 bases between the two germline ends. The CDR3 nucleotides read TGTGCCAGCAGTGAAGGGTGGCCGGGACAAGAGACCCAGTACTTC. Translation: CASSEGWPGQETQYF.

The chain links TRBV5-4 to TRBJ2-7; 10 nucleotides agree with TRBD1. CDR1 and CDR2 from the germline V gene are SGHNT and YYREEE (reference sequence). After removal of 4 bases from V and 6 bases from J, the junction contained 10 bases not matched to a gene. The CDR3 sequence is 15 residues long. CDR3 nucleotide sequence: TGTGCCAGCAGCCCGAGTGGGGGACAGGGGCGCGAGCAGTACTTC. It yields the protein CASSPSGGQGREQYF.

A remark on this clone: Other DNA sequences in this sample translate to the same CDR3. The genes are TRBV19 and TRBJ2-7; TRBD1 aligns across 8 bases. This CDR3 region has 13 residues. The germline V gene has CDR1 LNHDA and CDR2 SQIVND (reference sequence). Trimming cost V 5 bases and J 4 bases; bases outside gene matches: 4. The CDR3: CASSLDREYEQYF. The CDR3, as DNA: TGTGCCAGTAGTTTGGACAGGGAATACGAGCAGTACTTC.

A single count supports this clone. The rearrangement links TRBV29-1 to TRBJ2-7; 9 bases line up with TRBD2. This CDR3 has 17 residues. The V segment lost 1 base and the J segment 0 bases; nucleotides outside the gene matches: 10. Germline loops: CDR1 SQVTM, CDR2 ANQGSEA. The DNA of the CDR3 is TGCAGCGTTGAAGGGGCTAGCGGGATGGGGAGCTCCTACGAGCAGTACTTC. It specifies CSVEGASGMGSSYEQYF.

V gene TRBV10-2 combines with J gene TRBJ2-7, with D maybe TRBD2 (5 bases). This CDR3 is built from 15 residues. The germline gives CDR1 WSHSY, CDR2 SAAADI. V was shortened by 6 bases and J by 4 bases, with 19 bases between the two germline ends. CDR3 protein: CASRERGGSRYEQYF. CDR3 DNA: TGCGCCAGCAGGGAGCGAGGTGGGAGTAGGTACGAGCAGTACTTC.